The clone carrying this T cell receptor (beta chain) was seen more than once but under ten times. Only in-frame clones appear in the TCRdb table, and some are missing; sequencing was by immunoSEQ multiplex PCR. Of 90,000 or so clones listed, roughly 88% are singletons. These data belong to a study of blood T cell repertoires in COVID-19. Trimming cost V 1 base and J 5 bases, with 15 bases left between them. Germline values: CDR1 KGHSH, CDR2 LQKENI. The length of the CDR3 is 16 residues. The chain combines TRBV18 with TRBJ2-1, with TRBD2 as a possible D gene (6 bases). Sequencing used peripheral blood. This TCR was sampled from a man aged 60-69 years with acute or convalescent COVID-19. CDR3 region: CASSPRRPRGDNEQFF. The CDR3 coding sequence is TGTGCCAGCTCACCACGCCGTCCGCGCGGGGACAATGAGCAGTTCTTC.